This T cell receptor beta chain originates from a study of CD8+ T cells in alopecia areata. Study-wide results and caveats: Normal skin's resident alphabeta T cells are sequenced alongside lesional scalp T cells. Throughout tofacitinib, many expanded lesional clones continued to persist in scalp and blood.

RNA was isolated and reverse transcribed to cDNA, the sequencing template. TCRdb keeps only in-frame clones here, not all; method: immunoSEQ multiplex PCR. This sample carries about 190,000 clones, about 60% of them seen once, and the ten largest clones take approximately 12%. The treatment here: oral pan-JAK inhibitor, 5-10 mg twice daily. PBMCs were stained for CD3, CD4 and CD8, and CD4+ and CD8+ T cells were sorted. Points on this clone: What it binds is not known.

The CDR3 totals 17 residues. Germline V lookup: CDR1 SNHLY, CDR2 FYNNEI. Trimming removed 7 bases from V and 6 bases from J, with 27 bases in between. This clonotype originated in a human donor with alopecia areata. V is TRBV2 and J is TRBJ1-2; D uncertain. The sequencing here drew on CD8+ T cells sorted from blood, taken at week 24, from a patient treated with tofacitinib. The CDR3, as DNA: TGTGCCAGCATCCAGATTGGGCCTAGCGGAGGGATACATGGCTACACCTTC. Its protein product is CASIQIGPSGGIHGYTF.